Shown below are 18 T cell receptor beta chains from a single sample sequenced in a study of tissue T cells after allogeneic stem cell transplantation. Specified time point: mouse harvest day 7 after allogeneic transplant. Each mouse received 10^7 T-cell-depleted marrow cells plus 10^6 splenic CD5+ T cells by tail vein. Only in-frame clones appear in the TCRdb table, and some are missing; sequencing was by immunoSEQ multiplex PCR. The sample gives 9,900 or so clones, around two fifths of which show up once; approximately 1.9% is in the top ten. The sample was skin. These receptors were taken from a female BALB/c mouse given C57BL/6 T cells with graft-versus-host disease after an allogeneic hematopoietic cell transplant.

This clone was seen a few times. Genes here carry mouse names. The read falls 1 residue short of the CDR3 end, and the missing part is taken from the germline J gene. V gene TRBV3 combines with J gene TRBJ2-1; no clear D. The CDR3 covers 14 residues. Germline loops: CDR1 SNHLY, CDR2 FYNGKV (reference sequence). V dropped 1 base and J dropped 0 bases, with 4 bases sitting between them. Incomplete CDR3 DNA: TGTGCCAGCAGCTTAGGAGCTAACTATGCTGAGCAGTTC. Translating it yields CASSLGANYAEQF. From start to end, the CDR3 is CASSLGANYAEQFF. Using reference TRBV3 and TRBJ2-1 for the parts outside the CDR3, the full variable domain is GPKVLQIPSHQIIDMGQMVTLNCDPVSNHLYFYWYKQILGQQMEFLVNFYNGKVMEKSKLFKDQFSVERPDGSYFTLKIQPTALEDSAVYFCASSLGANYAEQFFGPGTRLTVL.

With respect to this clone: Mouse gene names and germline throughout. The CDR3 end falls 1 residue outside the read, so it is completed with the germline J gene. The chain employs TRBV26 and TRBJ1-1; 8 positions agree with TRBD1. Germline loops: CDR1 KGHPV, CDR2 FQNQEV (reference sequence). The ends lost 2 bases at V and 4 bases at J; junction bases unmatched: 3. The CDR3 totals 14 residues. Partial CDR3 DNA: TGTGCCAGCAGTCTGGGACAGGGACTCACAGAAGTCTTC. It translates to CASSLGQGLTEVF. The full CDR3 protein is CASSLGQGLTEVFF.

This clone was seen a handful of times. Gene labels here are mouse ones. The read ends 1 residue before the CDR3 terminus; that terminus is restored from the germline J gene. The V gene is TRBV13-1, the J gene TRBJ2-3; TRBD2 agrees at 10 bases. The CDR3 has 14 residues. CDR1 is NSHNY, CDR2 SYGAGN, per germline. Unmatched junction bases numbered 1, after V lost 6 bases and J lost 0 bases. The CDR3 DNA, read in part, is TGTGCCAGCACCTGGGGGGGCAGTGCAGAAACGCTGTAT. Translated, it gives CASTWGGSAETLY. The whole CDR3 protein is CASTWGGSAETLYF.

This clone is labeled medium-sized. The gene names given are mouse names. Sequencing ends 1 residue short of the CDR3 end; the germline J gene provides the rest. This same CDR3 is encoded by further DNA sequences in the sample. The chain combines TRBV26 with TRBJ2-3, with D hard to call. Trimming left V 0 bases short and J 1 base short, with 2 bases between. This CDR3 is 13 amino acids long. Germline V gene sequence: CDR1 KGHPV, CDR2 FQNQEV (reference sequence). Here the CDR3 reads CASSLSGAETLYF. CDR3 DNA (partial): TGTGCCAGCAGTCTGTCTGGTGCAGAAACGCTGTAT.

Note on this clone: Mouse gene names and germline throughout. The read ends 1 residue before the CDR3 terminus; that terminus is restored from the germline J gene. This chain connects TRBV12-1 to TRBJ2-7; 9 nucleotides align to TRBD2. The germline CDR1 and CDR2 sequences are SGHSN and HYEKVE. CDR3 length: 13 amino acids. The trim removed 0 bases at V and 7 bases at J, leaving 3 bases unmatched. CDR3 protein: CASSLGWGGEQYF. The sequenced part of the CDR3 DNA is TGTGCCAGCTCTCTCGGCTGGGGGGGAGAACAGTAC.

With respect to this clone: These gene names are mouse names. The sequence runs out 1 residue before the end of the CDR3; the remainder is reconstructed from the germline J gene. This specimen includes other DNA sequences encoding the same CDR3. The chain is built from TRBV3 and TRBJ1-4; 9 bases fit TRBD1. The CDR3 is 15 amino acids. The J segment lost 1 base and the V segment lost 5 bases, leaving 2 bases of the junction unmatched. Germline lookup yields CDR1 SNHLY and CDR2 FYNGKV (reference sequence). CDR3 residues: CASSPGQGSNERLFF. CDR3 bases read: TGTGCCAGCAGCCCGGGACAGGGTTCCAACGAAAGATTATTT.

This clone was seen more than once but under ten times. Genes here carry mouse names. The read stops 1 residue short of the end of the CDR3; the missing end is completed from the germline J gene. The chain is built from TRBV26 and TRBJ1-4; D gene unclear. This CDR3 comprises 15 residues. The V gene's germline CDR1 is KGHPV and CDR2 FQNQEV (reference sequence). Deletions cut 0 bases from V and 0 bases from J, with 5 bases between. This CDR3 is CASSLSAISNERLFF. CDR3 DNA, as far as it was read: TGTGCCAGCAGTCTGTCGGCTATTTCCAACGAAAGATTATTT.

This clone was recorded only once. Gene names refer to mouse genes. The sequenced part of the CDR3 DNA is TGTGCCAGCAGACTGGGGGACCAAGACACCCAGTAC. Translation: CASRLGDQDTQY. In full, the CDR3 is CASRLGDQDTQYF. The chain employs TRBV19 and TRBJ2-5, with 8 nucleotides matching TRBD2. The read comes to an end 1 residue before the CDR3 does, leaving the germline J gene to fill in the end. V lost 5 bases to trimming and J lost 1 base; unmatched junction nucleotides: 0. The CDR3 has 13 residues. Germline CDR1 reads FNHDT; CDR2 reads SITEND (reference sequence).

This clone was seen more than once but under ten times. This may be a read error: a much more frequent sequence differs by one nucleotide. Gene names and germline refer to mouse. The read terminates 1 residue before the CDR3 end, so the remaining end is supplied by the germline J gene. The chain couples TRBV26 to TRBJ1-1; maybe TRBD1 (6 bases). V was trimmed by 4 bases and J by 2 bases, leaving 8 bases between them. The CDR3 sequence is 13 residues long. Per germline, CDR1 KGHPV and CDR2 FQNQEV (reference sequence). The CDR3 sequence is CASSPGHNTEVFF. The DNA read from the CDR3 is TGTGCCAGCAGTCCGGGACATAACACAGAAGTCTTC.

With respect to this clone: Gene and germline names: mouse. The sequenced fragment ends 1 residue before the CDR3 boundary, so the rest is inferred from the germline J gene. V is TRBV13-2 and J is TRBJ2-7; 9 bases agree with TRBD2. The germline gives CDR1 NNHNN, CDR2 SYGAGS (reference sequence). The CDR3 totals 12 residues. Germline trimming cut 5 bases from V and 7 bases from J; bases unmatched to any gene: 4. CDR3 bases read: TGTGCCAGCGGAGGGGACTGGGACGAACAGTAC. Translating gives CASGGDWDEQY. The CDR3 in full is CASGGDWDEQYF.

This clone came up once. Germline and genes here are mouse. The read is 1 residue too short to cover the CDR3 end, so that end is filled in from the germline J gene. V is TRBV16 and J is TRBJ2-4, with D perhaps given as TRBD1 or TRBD2 (5 bases each). The germline gives CDR1 SGHSA, CDR2 FRNQAP. The CDR3 is 14 amino acids. The V end lost 1 base, the J end lost 0 bases, and 5 bases lay between the germline ends. CDR3 DNA, as far as it was read: TGTGCAAGCAGCTTAGGGGACAGTCAAAACACCTTGTAC. This codes for CASSLGDSQNTLY. In full, the CDR3 is CASSLGDSQNTLYF.

This clone has just a few counts. All gene names here are mouse names. The CDR3 loop reads CASSLNWGLSYEQYF. Incomplete CDR3 DNA: TGTGCCAGCAGTCTGAACTGGGGGCTCTCCTATGAACAGTAC. The chain employs TRBV26 and TRBJ2-7, with TRBD2 identical over 8 bases. The DNA ends 1 residue before the CDR3 does, and the rest of the CDR3 is filled in from the germline J gene. This CDR3 is 15 amino acids long. With 2 bases clipped from V and 0 bases from J, the junction kept 3 bases outside the gene matches. Germline V gene data show CDR1 as KGHPV and CDR2 as FQNQEV (reference sequence).

In its sample, this clone was seen a few times. The gene names given are mouse names. The read ends 1 residue before the CDR3 terminus; that terminus is restored from the germline J gene. V and J are TRBV26 and TRBJ1-2; D is unclear. CDR3 size: 13 residues. V shed 2 bases and J shed 1 base, with 5 bases lying between them. Per germline, CDR1 KGHPV and CDR2 FQNQEV (reference sequence). The part of the CDR3 DNA that was read is TGTGCCAGCAGTCTGAACCTAAACTCCGACTACACC. It codes for CASSLNLNSDYT. The whole CDR3 reads CASSLNLNSDYTF.

By share, this clone ranks as medium-sized. Each gene name is a mouse one. The missing CDR3 end, 1 residue past where the read stops, is filled in from the germline J gene. The chain joins TRBV19 to TRBJ1-3, with D possibly matching TRBD1 (5 bases). Per the germline V gene, CDR1 is FNHDT and CDR2 is SITEND (reference sequence). V dropped 1 base and J dropped 1 base, with 6 bases sitting between them. The CDR3 extends over 14 amino acids. The CDR3 is CASSINRSGNTLYF. Partial CDR3 DNA: TGTGCCAGCAGTATAAACAGGTCTGGAAATACGCTCTAT. Complete variable domain (other parts from reference TRBV19 and TRBJ1-3): GGIITQTPKFLIGQEGQKLTLKCQQNFNHDTMYWYRQDSGKGLRLIYYSITENDLQKGDLSEGYDASREKKSSFSLTVTSAQKNEMAVFLCASSINRSGNTLYFGEGSRLIVV.

With respect to this clone: Germline and genes: mouse. The observed sequence ends 1 residue before the CDR3 terminus, with the missing tail filled in from the germline J gene. The chain employs TRBV26 and TRBJ2-4; tentatively, D is TRBD2 (6 bases). Between the trimmed V and J ends, which lost 2 bases and 0 bases, there was a span of 9 bases. CDR1 and CDR2 from the germline V gene are KGHPV and FQNQEV (reference sequence). This CDR3 contains 15 residues. CDR3 DNA, as far as it was read: TGTGCCAGCAGTCTGGCAGGGACTAGTCAAAACACCTTGTAC. Its translation: CASSLAGTSQNTLY. The whole CDR3 sequence is CASSLAGTSQNTLYF. Full variable domain (rest looked up from reference TRBV26 and TRBJ2-4): NSKVIQTPRYLVKGQGQKAKMRCIPEKGHPVVFWYQQNKNNEFKFLINFQNQEVLQQIDMTEKRFSAECPSNSPCSLEIQSSEAGDSALYLCASSLAGTSQNTLYFGAGTRLSVL.

For this clone: These gene names are mouse names. The read ends 1 residue shy of where the CDR3 ends; the end is completed using the germline J gene. The rearrangement uses TRBV12-1 and TRBJ2-1; 10 bases fit TRBD2. CDR1 and CDR2 from the germline V gene are SGHSN and HYEKVE. The junction had 5 bases not matched to a gene; V was cut back by 1 base and J by 0 bases. CDR3 length: 17 residues. CDR3 protein: CASSLEGLGYNYAEQFF. The DNA read from the CDR3 is TGTGCCAGCTCTCTAGAGGGACTGGGGTATAACTATGCTGAGCAGTTC.

This clone was counted once. Gene names and germline match the mouse. Read coverage stops 1 residue before the CDR3 terminus; the germline J gene supplies the remainder. The rearrangement links TRBV3 to TRBJ2-5, with TRBD1 matching over 7 bases. The CDR3 loop spans 15 amino acids. The trim removed 5 bases at V and 0 bases at J, leaving 5 bases unmatched. Germline CDR1 reads SNHLY; CDR2 reads FYNGKV (reference sequence). The sequenced CDR3 bases are TGTGCCAGCAGCCCGACAGGGTTTAACCAAGACACCCAGTAC. Protein sequence: CASSPTGFNQDTQY. The whole CDR3 is CASSPTGFNQDTQYF.

Comments on this clone: Mouse germline and gene names are used. Sequencing ends 1 residue short of the CDR3 end; the germline J gene provides the rest. The chain is built from TRBV16 and TRBJ1-3; a possible D gene is TRBD1 (5 bases). V lost 3 bases to trimming and J lost 4 bases, with 7 bases between them. CDR3 length: 13 residues. CDR1 SGHSA and CDR2 FRNQAP come from the germline V gene. The CDR3 protein is CASSLGEGNTLYF. The sequenced part of the CDR3 DNA is TGTGCAAGCAGCTTGGGGGAGGGAAATACGCTCTAT. Full variable domain (remainder filled in from reference TRBV16 and TRBJ1-3): NAGVIQTPRHKVTGKGQEATLWCEPISGHSAVFWYRQTIVQGLEFLTYFRNQAPIDDSGMPKERFSAQMPNQSHSTLKIQSTQPQDSAVYLCASSLGEGNTLYFGEGSRLIVV.